The 24 T cell receptor beta chains listed next were all sequenced from one sample in a study of T cell changes during pregnancy in multiple sclerosis (dated by TCRdb to the late 2010s). The protocol used for the library was the immunoSEQ multiplex PCR assay. TCRdb took this table from immuneACCESS and kept in-frame rearrangements with V and J called. Such tables lack part of the clones; where checked against another copy, unresolved V genes explain under half of the gap, and the rest is unexplained. Present in this sample are 70,000 to 75,000 clones, 80% to 90% of which were seen just once. The ten most abundant clones make up less than 3.5% of the sample. This material consisted of peripheral blood, taken before pregnancy. All receptors derive from a female donor with multiple sclerosis, enrolled in a pregnancy study.

V is TRBV7-9 and J is TRBJ2-7; 10 bases match TRBD2. Germline CDR1 SEHNR, CDR2 FQNEAQ (reference sequence). CDR3 length: 17 residues. V gave up 4 bases and J gave up 0 bases; unmatched junction bases: 9. CDR3 bases: TGTGCCAGCAGCTCCCTCCGGACTAGCGGAGCCTCCTACGAGCAGTACTTC. It specifies CASSSLRTSGASYEQYF.

V is TRBV5-1 and J is TRBJ1-5; 7 bases are a match to TRBD1. There are 14 residues in the CDR3. The germline CDR1 and CDR2 sequences are SGHRS and YFSETQ. With 4 bases clipped from V and 1 base from J, the junction kept 2 bases outside the gene matches. CDR3 in amino acids: CASSPGQSNQPQHF. The DNA of the CDR3 is TGCGCCAGCAGCCCGGGACAGAGCAATCAGCCCCAGCATTTT.

This clone was picked up one time. The rearrangement links TRBV6-5 to TRBJ1-2; 7 bases agree with TRBD1. Germline trimming cut 6 bases from V and 3 bases from J; bases unmatched to any gene: 7. The CDR3 is 14 amino acids. Germline V CDR1 and CDR2: MNHEY, SVGAGI. Here the CDR3 reads CASSSPTGDYGYTF. The CDR3 DNA reads as TGTGCCAGCAGCAGCCCAACAGGGGACTATGGCTACACCTTC.

V usage is TRBV7-9 and J usage is TRBJ2-7; TRBD1 matches 8 bases. The CDR3 is made up of 13 amino acids. Trimming removed 6 bases from V and 4 bases from J; junction bases left unmatched: 5. CDR1 is SEHNR, CDR2 FQNEAQ, per germline (reference sequence). This CDR3 reads CASSPDRAYEQYF. CDR3 DNA sequence: TGTGCCAGCAGTCCGGACAGGGCTTACGAGCAGTACTTC.

CDR3 nucleotide sequence: TGTGCCAGCAGCTTCCCCCCGGGCGGGGGGGCCCGAAGGCAGCAGTTCTTC. Translation gives CASSFPPGGGARRQQFF. The chain combines TRBV7-2 with TRBJ2-1; TRBD2 matches 9 bases. This CDR3 is 17 amino acids long. J lost 11 bases, V lost 3 bases, and 17 bases had no gene match. Germline V lookup: CDR1 SGHTA, CDR2 FQGNSA.

The CDR3, as DNA: TGTGCCAGTACACAAACAGGGGGTATCTATGGCTACACCTTC. It is translated as CASTQTGGIYGYTF. The chain uses TRBV19 and TRBJ1-2, with 8 positions matching TRBD1. CDR1 and CDR2 (germline): LNHDA, SQIVND (reference sequence). V shed 7 bases and J 4 bases; nucleotides not matched to a gene: 8. This CDR3 has 14 residues.

The genes are TRBV30 and TRBJ1-4, with D possibly TRBD1 on 5 matching bases. The length of the CDR3 is 16 residues. V was cut by 3 bases and J by 5 bases, with 19 bases left in between. The germline V gene encodes CDR1 GTSNPN and CDR2 SVGIG (reference sequence). In DNA form, the CDR3 reads TGTGCCTGGAGCCGTCTCCTGGGGCAGATCAATGAAAAACTGTTTTTT. This gives the protein CAWSRLLGQINEKLFF.

CDR3 loop: CAISEPQVEAFF. The CDR3 DNA reads TGTGCCATCAGTGAACCACAAGTTGAAGCTTTCTTT. The chain employs TRBV10-3 and TRBJ1-1; no definite D call. The ends were cut back, 3 bases at V and 7 bases at J, with 9 bases in the middle. Looked up from germline, CDR1 is ENHRY and CDR2 is SYGVKD. This CDR3 has 12 amino acids.

This clone has only a few counts. V gene TRBV7-9 combines with J gene TRBJ1-5; 10 bases fit TRBD1. This CDR3 comprises 16 residues. The V gene end was trimmed by 5 bases and the J gene end by 6 bases; junction bases not matched to a gene: 10. Germline lookup yields CDR1 SEHNR and CDR2 FQNEAQ (reference sequence). In DNA form, the CDR3 reads TGTGCCAGCAGCAATGGGCGGGACAGGGGTCCTCAGCCCCAGCATTTT. This translates into CASSNGRDRGPQPQHF. Together with reference TRBV7-9 and TRBJ1-5, the CDR3 gives the full variable domain: DTGVSQNPRHKITKRGQNVTFRCDPISEHNRLYWYRQTLGQGPEFLTYFQNEAQLEKSRLLSDRFSAERPKGSFSTLEIQRTEQGDSAMYLCASSNGRDRGPQPQHFGDGTRLSIL.

The genes are TRBV19 and TRBJ1-5, with D hard to call. CDR1 and CDR2 (germline): LNHDA, SQIVND (reference sequence). V was pared by 5 bases and J by 0 bases, with 14 bases between. This CDR3 is 16 amino acids long. CDR3 DNA sequence: TGTGCCAGTAGTGGAGTCCTTCCTTATAGCAATCAGCCCCAGCATTTT. Translated: CASSGVLPYSNQPQHF. Full variable domain (missing parts from reference TRBV19 and TRBJ1-5): DGGITQSPKYLFRKEGQNVTLSCEQNLNHDAMYWYRQDPGQGLRLIYYSQIVNDFQKGDIAEGYSVSREKKESFPLTVTSAQKNPTAFYLCASSGVLPYSNQPQHFGDGTRLSIL.

The chain employs TRBV5-4 and TRBJ2-3, with 12 bases lining up with TRBD2. The V and J ends lost 3 bases and 5 bases, in that order; junction bases with no gene match: 4. This CDR3 is 15 amino acids long. CDR1 is SGHNT, CDR2 YYREEE, per germline (reference sequence). The CDR3 bases are TGTGCCAGCAGCTCGACTAGCGGGAGAGAAGATACGCAGTATTTT. This sequence encodes CASSSTSGREDTQYF.

V is TRBV18 and J is TRBJ2-5; weak D call: TRBD1 (5 bases). V was shortened by 5 bases and J by 1 base, with 8 bases between the two germline ends. The CDR3 totals 13 residues. CDR1 and CDR2 (germline): KGHSH, LQKENI. The CDR3 sequence is CASSSGSQETQYF. DNA of the CDR3: TGTGCCAGCTCATCAGGGTCCCAAGAGACCCAGTACTTC.

V is TRBV27 and J is TRBJ2-2; D possibly corresponds to TRBD2 (6 bases). The CDR3 consists of 15 residues. Germline lookup yields CDR1 MNHEY and CDR2 SMNVEV (reference sequence). V was shortened by 2 bases and J by 4 bases, with 11 bases between the two germline ends. Here the CDR3 reads CASSLRGVGTGELFF. The DNA of the CDR3 is TGTGCCAGCAGTTTACGCGGGGTGGGCACCGGGGAGCTGTTTTTT.

V gene TRBV5-5 combines with J gene TRBJ1-1; TRBD1 aligns across 7 bases. CDR3 length: 13 amino acids. Germline V gene sequence: CDR1 SGHKS, CDR2 YYEKEE (reference sequence). The ends lost 1 base at V and 10 bases at J; junction bases unmatched: 7. Here the CDR3 DNA reads TGTGCCAGCAGCTTGACTACTCGGGACAGAGCTTTCTTT. Residues: CASSLTTRDRAFF.

The chain is built from TRBV5-6 and TRBJ1-5; perhaps TRBD1 as D (5 bases). The germline CDR1 and CDR2 sequences are SGHDT and YYEEEE. The CDR3 extends over 16 amino acids. Trimming removed 2 bases at V and 1 base at J, with 13 bases between. The CDR3 nucleotides are TGTGCCAGCAGCTTATCGCAGGGAGGGAGCAATCAGCCCCAGCATTTT. This codes for CASSLSQGGSNQPQHF.

Notes on this clone: This specimen includes other DNA sequences encoding the same CDR3. The V gene is TRBV7-9, the J gene TRBJ1-1; D possibly corresponds to TRBD1 (5 bases). This CDR3 has 14 amino acids. The V gene lost 0 bases and the J gene lost 0 bases, with 5 bases spanning the gap. CDR1 and CDR2 (germline): SEHNR, FQNEAQ (reference sequence). The CDR3 spells CASSLAGVNTEAFF. The CDR3, as DNA: TGTGCCAGCAGCTTAGCAGGGGTGAACACTGAAGCTTTCTTT. The full variable domain, completed using reference TRBV7-9 and TRBJ1-1, is DTGVSQNPRHKITKRGQNVTFRCDPISEHNRLYWYRQTLGQGPEFLTYFQNEAQLEKSRLLSDRFSAERPKGSFSTLEIQRTEQGDSAMYLCASSLAGVNTEAFFGQGTRLTVV.

V gene TRBV7-2 combines with J gene TRBJ1-1; 7 bases fit TRBD1. The germline V gene encodes CDR1 SGHTA and CDR2 FQGNSA. This CDR3 comprises 15 residues. J was trimmed by 6 bases and V by 7 bases; bases with no gene match: 14. This CDR3 reads CASTTHRGLRPEAFF. The DNA for the CDR3 is TGTGCCAGCACCACCCACAGGGGATTGAGACCTGAAGCTTTCTTT.

Judged by abundance, this clone is medium-sized (0.01 to 0.1%). V and J are TRBV4-1 and TRBJ1-2, with TRBD1 identical over 9 bases. The junction had 14 bases not matched to a gene; V was cut back by 1 base and J by 8 bases. The CDR3 loop spans 17 amino acids. From germline, CDR1 is MGHRA and CDR2 YSYEKL. The CDR3 here is CASSQVVIRDRALGYTF. The CDR3 nucleotides are TGCGCCAGCAGCCAAGTTGTGATTCGGGACAGGGCTTTAGGCTACACCTTC.

The chain has TRBV6-5 and TRBJ2-5; TRBD1 aligns across 9 bases. From germline, CDR1 is MNHEY and CDR2 SVGAGI. This CDR3 spans 14 amino acids. With 2 bases clipped from V and 5 bases from J, the junction kept 3 bases outside the gene matches. CDR3 amino acids: CASSYVGQGETQYF. The CDR3 DNA reads TGTGCCAGCAGTTACGTTGGACAGGGGGAGACCCAGTACTTC.

This clone has only one observation. CDR3 protein: CASSDIPLQGAGGYTF. The CDR3 coding sequence is TGTGCCAGCAGTGATATCCCGTTGCAGGGGGCAGGAGGCTACACCTTC. This sequence joins TRBV2 and TRBJ1-2, with 8 bases aligning to TRBD1. Germline V gene sequence: CDR1 SNHLY, CDR2 FYNNEI. The CDR3 contains 16 residues. The ends lost 3 bases at V and 8 bases at J; junction bases unmatched: 14.

This clone was detected only a few times. The CDR3 loop reads CASNQDRGGQPQHF. The CDR3 DNA reads as TGTGCCAGCAACCAGGACAGGGGTGGTCAGCCCCAGCATTTT. The chain combines TRBV6-1 with TRBJ1-5; the match to TRBD1 covers 9 bases. V lost 7 bases, J lost 6 bases, and 7 bases stayed unmatched. Germline loops: CDR1 MNHNS, CDR2 SASEGT. The CDR3 consists of 14 residues.

This clone was detected once. The chain recombines TRBV30 with TRBJ2-3, with D unresolved. Between the trimmed V and J ends, which lost 5 bases and 4 bases, there was a span of 13 bases. Germline values: CDR1 GTSNPN, CDR2 SVGIG (reference sequence). This CDR3 is built from 13 residues. CDR3 bases: TGTGCCTGGCATCAGCTAGACGCAGATACGCAGTATTTT. Translation: CAWHQLDADTQYF. The full variable domain, in which reference TRBV30 and TRBJ2-3 provide the parts outside the CDR3, is SQTIHQWPATLVQPVGSPLSLECTVEGTSNPNLYWYRQAAGRGLQLLFYSVGIGQISSEVPQNLSASRPQDRQFILSSKKLLLSDSGFYLCAWHQLDADTQYFGPGTRLTVL.

The chain has TRBV2 and TRBJ1-5; 7 positions agree with TRBD1. The CDR3 length is 15 residues. Trimming took 2 bases from V and 3 from J; bases not matched to a gene: 4. Germline-derived CDR1 and CDR2 are SNHLY and FYNNEI. CDR3 sequence: CASSEQGVNNQPQHF. CDR3 sequence (DNA): TGTGCCAGCAGTGAACAGGGGGTGAACAATCAGCCCCAGCATTTT.

This rearrangement joins TRBV18 to TRBJ1-1, with a possible D match to TRBD1 (6 bases). Trimming removed 6 bases at V and 5 bases at J, with 13 bases between. The CDR3 runs to 13 residues. The germline V gene has CDR1 KGHSH and CDR2 LQKENI. CDR3: CASSVERGTEAFF. In DNA form, the CDR3 reads TGTGCCAGCTCGGTTGAGAGGGGGACTGAAGCTTTCTTT.